The clone carrying this T cell receptor beta chain was counted once. The data are from a study of radiotherapy plus CTLA-4 blockade in lung cancer. CDR3 length: 15 residues. CDR1 and CDR2 from the germline V gene are LNHDA and SQIVND (reference sequence). Trimming cost V 1 base and J 0 bases, with 6 bases left between them. Chemo-refractory metastatic non-small-cell lung cancer patients underwent focal radiation alongside CTLA-4 blockade with ipilimumab. Clones were read by immunoSEQ multiplex PCR, and TCRdb kept only the in-frame ones, dropping some. The table records 100,000 to 150,000 clones, about 87% of them present only once.

The TCR comes from a human donor with non-small cell lung cancer that progressed on radiotherapy plus ipilimumab. The chain has TRBV19 and TRBJ2-2; the D is unclear. The input for sequencing was peripheral blood, taken from a patient treated with radiotherapy plus ipilimumab. The CDR3 nucleotides are TGTGCCAGTAGTATAGTCTTAGCGAACACCGGGGAGCTGTTTTTT. Translation gives CASSIVLANTGELFF.